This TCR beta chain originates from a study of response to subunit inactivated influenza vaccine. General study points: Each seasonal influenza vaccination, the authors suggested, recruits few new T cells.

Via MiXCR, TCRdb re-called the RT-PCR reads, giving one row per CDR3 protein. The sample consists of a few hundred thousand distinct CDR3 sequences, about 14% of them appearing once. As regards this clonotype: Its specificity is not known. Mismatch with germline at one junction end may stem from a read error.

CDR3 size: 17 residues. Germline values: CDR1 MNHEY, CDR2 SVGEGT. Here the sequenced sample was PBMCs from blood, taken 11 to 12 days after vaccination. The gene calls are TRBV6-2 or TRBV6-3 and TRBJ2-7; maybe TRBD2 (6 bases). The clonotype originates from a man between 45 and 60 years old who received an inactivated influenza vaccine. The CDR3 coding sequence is TGTGCCGGCAGTCATCCGCATAGCGGAGCGACATCCTACGAGCAGTACTTC. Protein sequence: CAGSHPHSGATSYEQYF.